This TCR beta chain was sequenced during a study of T cell responses to AZD1222 COVID-19 vaccine (dated by TCRdb to about 2021). Regarding the complete study: TCR sequencing covered 233 trial participants: 207 given two doses of AZD1222 and some 25 given two doses of MenACWY control vaccine. Trial participants were enrolled by age into 18-55, 56-69 and 70-plus year subgroups, with around 150, 28 and 57 TCR-sequenced participants respectively.

What the study reported, not specific to this receptor: A significant rise in spike-specific TCR breadth and depth was observed after two AZD1222 doses relative to day 0 and relative to MenACWY recipients. Participants were mostly white British and included more females than males, and it was suggested by the authors that clonal diversity may have been underestimated. Epitopes outside the regions mutated in the B.1.351 and B.1.1.7 variants were reportedly recognized by nearly half of the unique spike-specific TCRs. Vaccine-associated CD4 TCRs spanned the whole spike protein, with dominant responses in regions 160-218 and 743-854. Conclusions about previously exposed vaccinees were limited because only a handful of AZD1222 recipients were SARS-CoV-2 seropositive at baseline. Because no day 14 peak-response samples were available, the repertoires could be characterized only after the peak T cell response. The 56-69-year group was small, and its depth increase did not reach significance, likely because of low power.

Here V drops 5 bases and J drops 9 bases, and the junction holds 9 bases not matched to any gene. CDR1 and CDR2, per the germline V gene (reference sequence), are LNHDA and SQIVND. Including cysteine and phenylalanine, the CDR3 has 15 amino acids. This entry keeps only the CDR3 DNA: 45 bases, framed from base 1. About this clone itself: Its antigen specificity is not known. The input lacks base qualities; no much larger clone sits a single base away.

The CDR3 regions of human TCRbeta chains were analyzed by immunosequencing. The authors processed their data as follows. Repertoire TCRs were matched against a reference library of SARS-CoV-2-specific TCRs generated with the MIRA antigen-specificity platform. Breadth was defined as the fraction of unique TCRs that were SARS-CoV-2-associated, and depth was defined as the fraction of total T cells that were SARS-CoV-2-associated. Each spike-specific TCR was assigned to its reactive spike region and to a CD4 or CD8 class using the MIRA data. Log10-transformed breadth and depth values were compared by one-way ANOVA with Sidak's multiple comparisons tests. In its TCRdb copy, this immuneACCESS table keeps in-frame sequences only and misses some clones. Where compared with another copy, unresolved V genes explain less than half of these, and the others have no known cause. V and J calls and clone size are given by that table; D and trimming were obtained from the DNA. The sample has over 85,000 clones on record, around nine tenths of them singletons. Of the sample, about 15% falls within the top ten clones.

The sample's time point label is to be understood as: about 28 days (+/-7) after the second vaccine dose. AZD1222 recipients with second doses at about 4 weeks or about 12 weeks were pooled, because spike-specific TCR depth and breadth did not differ between schedules. Vaccinee samples were obtained from the UK trials COV001 and COV002, which included a single-blind randomized controlled phase 2/3 trial of AZD1222 (ChAdOx1 nCoV-19) in healthy adults. For TCRbeta chain sequencing, PBMC samples were collected from trial participants at day 0 and at day 28 after the second dose. This receptor was identified in an adult who received the AZD1222 COVID-19 vaccine. The sample consisted of peripheral blood, taken 28 days after the second AZD1222 dose. The rearranged segments are TRBV19 and TRBJ2-1; TRBD1 agrees with 11 junctional bases. The DNA reads as follows: TGTGCCAGTAGTTCCGGGACAGGGGGGCTCGGTGAGCAGTTCTTC. Its protein reads: CASSSGTGGLGEQFF.